This T cell receptor (beta chain) is from a study of T cell responses to AZD1222 COVID-19 vaccine (dated by TCRdb to the early 2020s). Looking at the study overall: AZD1222 recipients given second doses at about 4 weeks or at about 12 weeks were pooled, since spike-specific TCR depth and breadth were not found to differ between the two schedules. TCR sequencing was performed for fewer than 250 trial participants, of whom 207 were given two doses of AZD1222 and 26 were given two doses of MenACWY control vaccine. Trial participants were enrolled by age into subgroups of 18-55, 56-69 and 70-plus years, and around 150, 29 and 61 TCR-sequenced participants, respectively, were included in these subgroups. Beyond this particular receptor, the publication reports: Participants were mostly white British, with more females than males. The authors suggested clonal diversity may have been underestimated. Spike-specific TCR breadth and depth rose significantly after two AZD1222 doses compared with day 0 and with MenACWY recipients. Because no samples from the day 14 peak response were available, repertoires could be characterized only after the peak T cell response. Conclusions about previously exposed vaccinees are limited because only a handful of AZD1222 recipients were SARS-CoV-2 seropositive at baseline. Reportedly, almost half of the unique spike-specific TCRs recognized epitopes lying outside the regions that are mutated in the B.1.351 and B.1.1.7 variants. CD4 TCRs associated with the vaccine covered the entire spike protein, and the dominant responses were in regions 160-218 and 743-854. In the small 56-69-year group, the increase in depth fell short of significance, most likely because of low power.

The label giving this sample's time point can be read as: baseline before first vaccination. Samples from vaccinated people were obtained from the UK trials COV001 and COV002, which included a single-blind randomized controlled phase 2/3 trial of AZD1222 (ChAdOx1 nCoV-19) in healthy adults. Trial participant PBMC samples were collected at day 0 and day 28 after the second dose for TCRbeta chain sequencing. The CDR3 regions of human TCRbeta chains were analyzed by immunosequencing. The authors' pipeline ran thus. Repertoire TCRs were checked for matches against a reference library of SARS-CoV-2-specific TCRs that had been generated using the MIRA antigen-specificity platform. Breadth was defined as the fraction of unique TCRs that were SARS-CoV-2-associated. Depth was defined as the fraction of total T cells that were SARS-CoV-2-associated. Using the MIRA data, each spike-specific TCR was mapped to the spike region that the TCR reacts to and placed in a CD4 or CD8 class. Log10-transformed breadth and depth values were compared by one-way ANOVA with Sidak's multiple comparisons tests. Entries here come from immuneACCESS through TCRdb and include only in-frame sequences with V and J called. Some clones fail to appear in such tables; in the studies checked, an unresolved V gene covers under half of the shortfall, and the cause of the remainder is unknown. V, J and clone size derive from that table, while D and trimming were established from the DNA sequence. The sample table lists 110,000 or so clones, 88% of them with a count of one. The top ten hold around 10% of the sample.

The junction carries 10 bases between V and J, which are trimmed by 4 bases and 4 bases respectively. The CDR3 contains 13 residues, cysteine and phenylalanine counted. Only the CDR3 portion is preserved as DNA: 39 bases, with reading frame beginning at the first base. According to the germline V gene (reference sequence), CDR1 reads GTSNPN and CDR2 reads SVGIG. Of note for this clone: This receptor's antigen is unknown. Within one base of it there is no much larger clone, and no base qualities were kept.

This sequence was found in an adult in good health. This receptor chain uses TRBV30 and TRBJ2-2, with the D gene not clear enough to name. The input for sequencing was peripheral blood, taken on day 0 of AZD1222 vaccination. The nucleotide sequence is given as TGTGCCTGGACGGGTTACATCACCGGGGAGCTGTTTTTT. The resulting protein is CAWTGYITGELFF.